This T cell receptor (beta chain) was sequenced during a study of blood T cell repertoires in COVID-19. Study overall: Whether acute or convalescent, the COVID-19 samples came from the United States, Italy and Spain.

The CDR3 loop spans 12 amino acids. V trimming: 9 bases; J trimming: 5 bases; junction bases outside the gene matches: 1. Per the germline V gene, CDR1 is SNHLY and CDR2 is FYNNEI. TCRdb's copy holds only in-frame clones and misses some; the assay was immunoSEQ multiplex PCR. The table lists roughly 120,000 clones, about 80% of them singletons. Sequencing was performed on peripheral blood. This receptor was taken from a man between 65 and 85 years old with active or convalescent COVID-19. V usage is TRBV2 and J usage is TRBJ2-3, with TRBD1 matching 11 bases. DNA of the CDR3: TGTGCCAGAGGGACAGGGGGAGATACGCAGTATTTT. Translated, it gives CARGTGGDTQYF.